This T cell receptor (beta chain) stems from a study of T cells of healthy individuals. There are 15 residues in the CDR3. CDR1 is SGDLS and CDR2 is YYNGEE in the germline V gene. V was cut by 2 bases and J by 2 bases, with 13 bases left in between. This clonotype was seen many times. TCRdb independently ran MiXCR on the 5' RACE reads; one entry per CDR3 protein. The sample includes some 85,000 distinct CDR3 sequences, roughly 5.1% of them seen just once. This TCR was recovered from a female donor in good health. The J gene is TRBJ1-2, the V gene TRBV9; possible D gene TRBD1, 5 bases. The CDR3 DNA is TGTGCCAGCAGCGTTGGCGACAGCCCGAACTATGGCTACACCTTC. Protein product: CASSVGDSPNYGYTF.